These 20 T cell receptor beta chains were sequenced from one sample in a study of immune evolution from preneoplasia to lung adenocarcinoma. Here immunoSEQ multiplex PCR was the method, and the copy in TCRdb shows in-frame clones only, minus some. The sample yields approximately 4,500 clones, roughly 86% seen once. Sequenced: FFPE lung adenocarcinoma in situ tissue. The origin of the receptors is a person aged 70 to 85 with lung adenocarcinoma.

The rearrangement joins TRBV11-2 to TRBJ1-1; D is unclear. The CDR3 is 13 residues long. Trimming removed 2 bases at V and 4 bases at J, with 8 bases between. Per the germline V gene, CDR1 is SGHAT and CDR2 is FQNNGV. The CDR3: CASSLRVSTEAFF. The CDR3, as DNA: TGTGCCAGCAGCTTACGAGTTAGCACTGAAGCTTTCTTT.

The chain uses TRBV13 and TRBJ1-2; D call uncertain. Deletions cut 4 bases from V and 5 bases from J, with 11 bases between. Germline-derived CDR1 and CDR2 are PRHDT and FYEKMQ (reference sequence). CDR3 size: 13 residues. The CDR3 sequence is CASSSRTGYGYTF. The CDR3 bases are TGTGCCAGCAGCTCCCGGACCGGTTATGGCTACACCTTC.

The V and J genes are TRBV7-9 and TRBJ1-5; no clear D. Germline V CDR1 and CDR2: SEHNR, FQNEAQ (reference sequence). Trimming removed 6 bases from V and 6 bases from J, with 15 bases in between. The CDR3 sequence is 14 residues long. The CDR3 loop reads CASSHNLVGQPQHF. In nucleotides, the CDR3 is TGTGCCAGCAGTCACAATTTGGTCGGTCAGCCCCAGCATTTT.

The rearrangement uses TRBV30 and TRBJ2-1; tentatively, D is TRBD2 (5 bases). The CDR3 consists of 15 residues. V was trimmed by 4 bases and J by 5 bases, leaving 18 bases between them. CDR1 and CDR2 from the germline V gene are GTSNPN and SVGIG (reference sequence). CDR3 in DNA: TGTGCCTGGAATTCCCCGGGGTCCCTAAACAATGAGCAGTTCTTC. Translating gives CAWNSPGSLNNEQFF.

This clone was detected only a few times. The V and J genes are TRBV7-9 and TRBJ1-2; 7 nucleotides agree with TRBD1. CDR1 and CDR2 (germline): SEHNR, FQNEAQ (reference sequence). V shed 0 bases and J 7 bases; nucleotides not matched to a gene: 11. CDR3 length: 16 amino acids. The DNA of the CDR3 is TGTGCCAGCAGCTTAGCGCAGTCAGGGGGTCGAAGTGGCTACACCTTC. It specifies CASSLAQSGGRSGYTF.

The chain has TRBV5-5 and TRBJ2-3, with D tentatively TRBD2 (6 bases). Germline lookup yields CDR1 SGHKS and CDR2 YYEKEE (reference sequence). V lost 0 bases, J lost 6 bases, and 14 bases lay in between. The CDR3 loop spans 15 amino acids. The CDR3 DNA reads TGTGCCAGCAGCTTGGCCGGAGCGGGCAAGGATACGCAGTATTTT. The encoded protein is CASSLAGAGKDTQYF.

This chain uses TRBV29-1 with TRBJ2-4, with TRBD2 matching 11 bases. CDR3 length equals 16 residues. Trimming removed 3 bases from V and 3 bases from J; junction bases left unmatched: 7. The V gene's germline CDR1 is SQVTM and CDR2 ANQGSEA. CDR3 in amino acids: CSVEGLTSGVKNIQYF. The CDR3 coding sequence is TGCAGCGTTGAGGGTTTGACTAGCGGGGTCAAAAACATTCAGTACTTC. Drawing the rest from reference TRBV29-1 and TRBJ2-4, the complete variable domain is SAVISQKPSRDICQRGTSLTIQCQVDSQVTMMFWYRQQPGQSLTLIATANQGSEATYESGFVIDKFPISRPNLTFSTLTVSNMSPEDSSIYLCSVEGLTSGVKNIQYFGAGTRLSVL.

This clone was recorded once. One junction end does not reproduce the germline sequence, and a read error may be involved. This chain joins TRBV6-1 and TRBJ2-7; perhaps D is TRBD1 or TRBD2 (6 bases each). In germline, CDR1 is MNHNS, CDR2 SASEGT. There are 13 residues in the CDR3. Here the CDR3 reads CVSENGGRYEQYF. The CDR3 coding sequence is TGTGTCAGCGAAAATGGGGGGCGGTACGAGCAGTACTTC.

The J gene is TRBJ2-7, the V gene TRBV18; maybe TRBD2 (7 bases). Trimming took off 3 bases at V and 0 bases at J, with 12 bases between the two ends. CDR3 length equals 15 residues. Germline loops: CDR1 KGHSH, CDR2 LQKENI. The CDR3: CASSPYRGASYEQYF. DNA of the CDR3: TGTGCCAGCTCACCGTATCGGGGGGCCTCCTACGAGCAGTACTTC.

The rearrangement uses TRBV7-9 and TRBJ1-1; D is ambiguous. Trimming removed 2 bases at V and 2 bases at J, with 6 bases between. This CDR3 is 13 amino acids long. Per germline, CDR1 SEHNR and CDR2 FQNEAQ (reference sequence). The CDR3 loop reads CASSLHGNTEAFF. The DNA of the CDR3 is TGTGCCAGCAGCTTACACGGCAACACTGAAGCTTTCTTT.

This sequence joins TRBV25-1 and TRBJ1-2; possible D gene TRBD1, 6 bases. Germline CDR1 MGHDK, CDR2 SYGVNS. The CDR3 loop spans 15 amino acids. V was shortened by 2 bases and J by 3 bases, with 13 bases between the two germline ends. The CDR3 sequence is CASSEPGVSDYGYTF. The CDR3 nucleotides are TGTGCCAGCAGTGAACCAGGGGTGAGCGACTATGGCTACACCTTC.

The rearrangement links TRBV18 to TRBJ2-2; 7 nucleotides line up with TRBD1. The V and J ends lost 6 bases and 1 base, in that order; junction bases with no gene match: 2. The CDR3 runs 14 residues. Germline-derived CDR1 and CDR2 are KGHSH and LQKENI. The CDR3 region is CASSRDRNTGELFF. The CDR3 nucleotides are TGTGCCAGCTCCCGGGACAGGAACACCGGGGAGCTGTTTTTT.

This chain connects TRBV11-2 to TRBJ2-2, with a possible D match to TRBD1 (6 bases). CDR1 SGHAT and CDR2 FQNNGV come from the germline V gene. The CDR3 is 16 residues long. The V and J ends lost 1 base and 1 base respectively, with 10 bases between them. CDR3 amino acids: CASSLGYRVNTGELFF. The CDR3 nucleotides are TGTGCCAGCAGCTTAGGATACAGGGTGAACACCGGGGAGCTGTTTTTT.

This sequence joins TRBV7-9 and TRBJ2-1; 11 bases line up with TRBD1. Trimming cost V 7 bases and J 8 bases; bases outside gene matches: 10. Germline V gene lookup returns CDR1 SEHNR and CDR2 FQNEAQ (reference sequence). The CDR3 extends over 15 amino acids. The CDR3 loop is CASNKGQGARDEQFF. The CDR3 DNA is TGTGCCAGCAACAAAGGACAGGGGGCTCGGGATGAGCAGTTCTTC. The full variable domain, with the rest looked up from reference TRBV7-9 and TRBJ2-1, is DTGVSQNPRHKITKRGQNVTFRCDPISEHNRLYWYRQTLGQGPEFLTYFQNEAQLEKSRLLSDRFSAERPKGSFSTLEIQRTEQGDSAMYLCASNKGQGARDEQFFGPGTRLTVL.

The sample holds one count of this clone. V gene TRBV11-2 combines with J gene TRBJ2-3; D gene ambiguous. V was pared by 3 bases and J by 0 bases, with 4 bases between. CDR1 is SGHAT and CDR2 is FQNNGV in the germline V gene. CDR3 length equals 13 residues. CDR3 DNA sequence: TGTGCCAGCAGCTTGAGGAGCACAGATACGCAGTATTTT. This translates into CASSLRSTDTQYF.

This rearrangement joins TRBV30 to TRBJ2-5; D is ambiguous. The CDR3 is 12 residues long. Germline V gene sequence: CDR1 GTSNPN, CDR2 SVGIG (reference sequence). The germline V and J ends were trimmed by 1 base and 5 bases, with 8 bases remaining between them. The CDR3 bases are TGTGCCTGGAGTGGCGGTCGGGAGACCCAGTACTTC. Protein: CAWSGGRETQYF.

This chain uses TRBV28 with TRBJ1-5; TRBD1 aligns across 8 bases. Losses at the gene ends were 3 bases for V and 0 bases for J; bases not matched to a gene: 4. The CDR3 sequence is 16 residues long. Germline assignment: CDR1 MDHEN and CDR2 SYDVKM. The CDR3 region has the DNA TGTGCCAGCAGTTTGGGACAGGCGTATAGCAATCAGCCCCAGCATTTT. It encodes CASSLGQAYSNQPQHF.

The genes are TRBV9 and TRBJ1-6, with TRBD1 as a possible D gene (5 bases). Trimming cost V 3 bases and J 9 bases, with 16 bases left between them. CDR1 is SGDLS, CDR2 YYNGEE, per germline. This CDR3 has 15 amino acids. The CDR3 bases are TGTGCCAGCAGCGAGGGGTCGAGTGTGAGTTCACCCCTCCACTTT. It translates to CASSEGSSVSSPLHF.

The genes are TRBV10-1 and TRBJ1-3; D is perhaps TRBD1 (5 bases). Trimming shortened V by 8 bases and J by 4 bases, and 15 bases separated the two germline ends. Germline-derived CDR1 and CDR2 are WNHNN and SYGVQD (reference sequence). The CDR3 runs 14 residues. The CDR3 DNA reads as TGCGCCAGCTCCGACGGGGGAATCGGAAACACCATATATTTT. Amino acids: CASSDGGIGNTIYF.

This chain joins TRBV9 and TRBJ2-7; TRBD1 matches 9 bases. Germline V CDR1 and CDR2: SGDLS, YYNGEE. CDR3 length equals 16 residues. The junction had 9 bases not matched to a gene; V was cut back by 2 bases and J by 3 bases. The CDR3 sequence is CASSVTPWDRDYEQYF. In DNA form, the CDR3 reads TGTGCCAGCAGCGTTACGCCTTGGGACAGGGACTACGAGCAGTACTTC.